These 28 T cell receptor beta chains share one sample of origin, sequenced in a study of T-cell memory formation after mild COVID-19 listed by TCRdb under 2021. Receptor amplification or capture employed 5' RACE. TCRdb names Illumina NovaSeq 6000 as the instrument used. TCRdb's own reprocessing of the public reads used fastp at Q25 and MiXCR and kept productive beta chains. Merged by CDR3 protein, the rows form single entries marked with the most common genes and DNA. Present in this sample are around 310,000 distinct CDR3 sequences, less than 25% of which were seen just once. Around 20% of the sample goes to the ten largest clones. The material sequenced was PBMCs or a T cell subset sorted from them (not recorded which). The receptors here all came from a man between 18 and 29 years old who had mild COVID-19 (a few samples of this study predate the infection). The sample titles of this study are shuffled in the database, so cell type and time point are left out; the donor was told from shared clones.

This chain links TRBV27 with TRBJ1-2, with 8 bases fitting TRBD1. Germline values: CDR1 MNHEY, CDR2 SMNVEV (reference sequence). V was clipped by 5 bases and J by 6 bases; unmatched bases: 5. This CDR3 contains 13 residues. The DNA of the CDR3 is TGTGCCAGCAGTCTGACAGGGGACCATGGCTACACCTTC. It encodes CASSLTGDHGYTF.

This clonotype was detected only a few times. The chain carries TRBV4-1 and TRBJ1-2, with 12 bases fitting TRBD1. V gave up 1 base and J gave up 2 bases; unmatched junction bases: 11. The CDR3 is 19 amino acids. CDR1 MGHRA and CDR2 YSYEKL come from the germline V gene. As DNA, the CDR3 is TGCGCCAGCAGCCAAGCGAACCGGGACAGGGGGCGGTTGAACTATGGCTACACCTTC. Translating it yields CASSQANRDRGRLNYGYTF.

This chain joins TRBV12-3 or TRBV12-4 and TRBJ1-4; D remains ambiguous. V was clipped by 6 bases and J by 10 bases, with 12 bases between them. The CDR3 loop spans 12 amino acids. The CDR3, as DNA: TGTGCCAGCAGGATTCCTGAGAGAAAACTGTTTTTT. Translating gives CASRIPERKLFF.

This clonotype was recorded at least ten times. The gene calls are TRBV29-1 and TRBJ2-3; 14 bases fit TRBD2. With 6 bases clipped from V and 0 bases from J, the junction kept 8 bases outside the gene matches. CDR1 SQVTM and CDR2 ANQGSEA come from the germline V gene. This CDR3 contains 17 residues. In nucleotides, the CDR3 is TGCAGCGTGTGGGGACTAGCGGGGGCTACTAGCACAGATACGCAGTATTTT. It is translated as CSVWGLAGATSTDTQYF.

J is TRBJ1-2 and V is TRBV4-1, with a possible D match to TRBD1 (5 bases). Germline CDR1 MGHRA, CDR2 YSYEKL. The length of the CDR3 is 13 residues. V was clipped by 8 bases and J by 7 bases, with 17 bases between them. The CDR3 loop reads CASGQYDRGGYTF. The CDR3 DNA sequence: TGCGCCAGCGGACAATACGACCGGGGTGGCTACACCTTC.

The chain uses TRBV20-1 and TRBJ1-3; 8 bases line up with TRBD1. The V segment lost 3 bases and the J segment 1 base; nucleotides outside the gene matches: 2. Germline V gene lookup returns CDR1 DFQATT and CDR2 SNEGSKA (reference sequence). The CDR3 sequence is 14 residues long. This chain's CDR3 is CSARDRVSGNTIYF. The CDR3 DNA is TGCAGTGCTAGGGACAGGGTATCTGGAAACACCATATATTTT.

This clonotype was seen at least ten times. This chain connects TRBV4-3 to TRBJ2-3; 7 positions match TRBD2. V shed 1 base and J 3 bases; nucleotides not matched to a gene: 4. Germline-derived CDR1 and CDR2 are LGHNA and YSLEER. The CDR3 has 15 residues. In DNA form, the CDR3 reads TGCGCCAGCAGCCAAGCTGCGGGGGAGACAGATACGCAGTATTTT. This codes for CASSQAAGETDTQYF.

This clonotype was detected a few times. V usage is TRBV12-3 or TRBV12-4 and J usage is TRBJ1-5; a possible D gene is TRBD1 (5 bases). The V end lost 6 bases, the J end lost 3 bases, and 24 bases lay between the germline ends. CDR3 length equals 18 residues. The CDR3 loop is CASSQDFLGGVNNQPQHF. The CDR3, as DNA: TGTGCCAGCAGCCAGGACTTCCTCGGAGGGGTGAACAATCAGCCCCAGCATTTT.

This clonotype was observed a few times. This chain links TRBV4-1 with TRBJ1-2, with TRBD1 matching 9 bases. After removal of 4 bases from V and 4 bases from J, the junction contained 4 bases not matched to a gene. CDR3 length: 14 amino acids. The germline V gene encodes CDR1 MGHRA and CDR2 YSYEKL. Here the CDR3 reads CASSPGQGTYGYTF. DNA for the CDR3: TGCGCCAGCAGCCCGGGACAGGGAACCTATGGCTACACCTTC.

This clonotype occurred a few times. The CDR3 nucleotides are TGTGCCAGCAGTTACCTGGGGGGCGACCGGGAGACCCAGTACTTC. Encoded protein: CASSYLGGDRETQYF. The chain is built from TRBV6-6 and TRBJ2-5; the D gene could be TRBD1 or TRBD2 (6 bases each). V was pared by 2 bases and J by 5 bases, with 15 bases between. The CDR3 sequence is 15 residues long. The germline V gene encodes CDR1 MNHNY and CDR2 SVGAGI (reference sequence).

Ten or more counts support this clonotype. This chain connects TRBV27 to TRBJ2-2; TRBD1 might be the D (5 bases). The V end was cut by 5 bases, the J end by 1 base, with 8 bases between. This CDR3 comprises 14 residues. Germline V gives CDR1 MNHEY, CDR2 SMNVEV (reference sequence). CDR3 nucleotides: TGTGCCAGCAGTGAAGACAGGAACACCGGGGAGCTGTTTTTT. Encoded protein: CASSEDRNTGELFF.

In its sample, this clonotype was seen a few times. CDR3 residues: CATSDFTSGDVGQYF. The CDR3 DNA is TGTGCCACCAGTGATTTCACTAGCGGGGACGTGGGGCAGTATTTT. This sequence joins TRBV24-1 and TRBJ2-3; the match to TRBD2 covers 10 bases. The CDR3 sequence is 15 residues long. With 1 base clipped from V and 11 bases from J, the junction kept 8 bases outside the gene matches. Germline CDR1 is KGHDR and CDR2 is SFDVKD.

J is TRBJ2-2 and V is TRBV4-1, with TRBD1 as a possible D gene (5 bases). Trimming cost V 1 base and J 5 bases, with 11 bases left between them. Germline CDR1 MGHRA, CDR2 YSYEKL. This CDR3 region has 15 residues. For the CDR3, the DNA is TGCGCCAGCAGCCAAGGATGGGGCGGAACCGGGGAGCTGTTTTTT. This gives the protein CASSQGWGGTGELFF.

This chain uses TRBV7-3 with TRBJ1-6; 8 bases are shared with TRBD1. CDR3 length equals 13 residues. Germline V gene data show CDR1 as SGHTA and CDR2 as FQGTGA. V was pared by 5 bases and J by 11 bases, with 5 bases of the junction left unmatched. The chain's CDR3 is CASSTGTGAPLHF. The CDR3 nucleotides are TGTGCCAGCAGCACCGGGACAGGCGCACCCCTCCACTTT.

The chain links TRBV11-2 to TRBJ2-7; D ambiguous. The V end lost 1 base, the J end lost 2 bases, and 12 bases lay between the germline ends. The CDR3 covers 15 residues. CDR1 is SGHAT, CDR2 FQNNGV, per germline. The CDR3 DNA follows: TGTGCCAGCAGCTTAGTTTCAGGCAGTCCCTACGAGCAGTACTTC. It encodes CASSLVSGSPYEQYF.

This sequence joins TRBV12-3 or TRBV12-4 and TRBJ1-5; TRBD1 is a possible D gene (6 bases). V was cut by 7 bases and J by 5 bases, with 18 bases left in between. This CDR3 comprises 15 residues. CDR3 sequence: CASTKSIGGHQPQHF. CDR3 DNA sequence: TGTGCCAGCACCAAGTCCATTGGGGGCCATCAGCCCCAGCATTTT.

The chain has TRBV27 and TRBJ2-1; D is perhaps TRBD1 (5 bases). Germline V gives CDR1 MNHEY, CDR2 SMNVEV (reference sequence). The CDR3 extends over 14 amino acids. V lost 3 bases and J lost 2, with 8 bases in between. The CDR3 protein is CASSFFRAYNEQFF. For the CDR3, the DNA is TGTGCCAGCAGTTTTTTCAGGGCCTACAATGAGCAGTTCTTC.

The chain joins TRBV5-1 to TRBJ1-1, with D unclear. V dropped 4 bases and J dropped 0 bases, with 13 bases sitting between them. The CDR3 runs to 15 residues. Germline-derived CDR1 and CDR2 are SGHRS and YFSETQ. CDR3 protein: CASSDPGPLNTEAFF. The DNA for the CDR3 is TGCGCCAGCAGCGACCCAGGTCCCCTGAACACTGAAGCTTTCTTT.

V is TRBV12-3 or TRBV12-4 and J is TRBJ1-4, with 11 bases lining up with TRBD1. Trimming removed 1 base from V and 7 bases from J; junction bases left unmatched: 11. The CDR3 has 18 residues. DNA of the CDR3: TGTGCCAGCAGTTTAGGGAGGGGACAGGGGGGCCGGCCTGAAAAACTGTTTTTT. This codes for CASSLGRGQGGRPEKLFF.

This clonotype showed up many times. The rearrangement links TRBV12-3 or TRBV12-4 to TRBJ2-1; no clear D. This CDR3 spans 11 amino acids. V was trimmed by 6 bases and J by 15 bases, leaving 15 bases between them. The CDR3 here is CASRDLAGLFF. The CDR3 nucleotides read TGTGCCAGCAGGGACCTGGCTGGGCTGTTCTTC.

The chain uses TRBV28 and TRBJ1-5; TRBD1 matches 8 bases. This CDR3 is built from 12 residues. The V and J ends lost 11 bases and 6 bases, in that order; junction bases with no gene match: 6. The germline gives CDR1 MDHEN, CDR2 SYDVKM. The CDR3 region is CAVDRGGQPQHF. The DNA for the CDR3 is TGTGCCGTCGACAGGGGCGGTCAGCCCCAGCATTTT.

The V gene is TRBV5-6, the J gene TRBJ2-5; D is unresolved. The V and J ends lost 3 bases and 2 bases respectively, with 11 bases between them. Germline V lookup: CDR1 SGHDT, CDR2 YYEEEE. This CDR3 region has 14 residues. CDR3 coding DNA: TGTGCCAGCAGCTATGGGCTCTCACAAGAGACCCAGTACTTC. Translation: CASSYGLSQETQYF.

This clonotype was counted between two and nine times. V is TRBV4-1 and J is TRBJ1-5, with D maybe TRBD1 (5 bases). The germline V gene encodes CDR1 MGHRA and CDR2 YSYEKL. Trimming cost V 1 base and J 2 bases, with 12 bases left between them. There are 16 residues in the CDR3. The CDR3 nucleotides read TGCGCCAGCAGCCAAGCGGGGGATGGGCGCAATCAGCCCCAGCATTTT. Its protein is CASSQAGDGRNQPQHF.

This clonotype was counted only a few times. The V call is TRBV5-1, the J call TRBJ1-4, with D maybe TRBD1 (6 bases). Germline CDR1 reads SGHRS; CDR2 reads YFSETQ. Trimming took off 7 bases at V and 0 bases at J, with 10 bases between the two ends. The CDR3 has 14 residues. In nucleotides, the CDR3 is TGCGCCAGCGTTTGGACAGCAACTAATGAAAAACTGTTTTTT. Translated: CASVWTATNEKLFF. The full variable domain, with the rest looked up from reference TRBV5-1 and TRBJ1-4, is KAGVTQTPRYLIKTRGQQVTLSCSPISGHRSVSWYQQTPGQGLQFLFEYFSETQRNKGNFPGRFSGRQFSNSRSEMNVSTLELGDSALYLCASVWTATNEKLFFGSGTQLSVL.

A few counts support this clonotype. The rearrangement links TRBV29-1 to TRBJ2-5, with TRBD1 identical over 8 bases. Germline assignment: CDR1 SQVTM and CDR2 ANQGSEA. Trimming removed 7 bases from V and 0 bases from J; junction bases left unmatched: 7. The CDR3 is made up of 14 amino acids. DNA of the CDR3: TGCAGCGCCTACCCGGGACAGGACCAAGAGACCCAGTACTTC. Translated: CSAYPGQDQETQYF.

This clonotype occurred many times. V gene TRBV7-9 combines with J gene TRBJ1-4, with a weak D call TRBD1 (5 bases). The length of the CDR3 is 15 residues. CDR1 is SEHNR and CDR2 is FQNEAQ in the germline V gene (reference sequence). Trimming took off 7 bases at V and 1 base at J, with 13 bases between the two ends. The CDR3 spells CASTLQGETNEKLFF. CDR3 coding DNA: TGTGCCAGCACCCTTCAAGGGGAAACTAATGAAAAACTGTTTTTT.

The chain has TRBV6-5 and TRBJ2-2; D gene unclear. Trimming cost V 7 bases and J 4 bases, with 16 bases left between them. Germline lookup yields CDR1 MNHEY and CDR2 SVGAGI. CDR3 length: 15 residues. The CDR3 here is CASTLTAEGTGELFF. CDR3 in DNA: TGTGCCAGCACCCTCACGGCGGAAGGCACCGGGGAGCTGTTTTTT.

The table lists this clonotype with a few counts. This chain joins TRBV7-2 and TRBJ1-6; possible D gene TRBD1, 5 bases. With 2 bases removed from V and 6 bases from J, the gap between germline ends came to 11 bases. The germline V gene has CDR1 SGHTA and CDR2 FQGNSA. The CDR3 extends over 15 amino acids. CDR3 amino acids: CASSLQRQSNSPLHF. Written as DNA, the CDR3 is TGTGCCAGCAGCTTACAGCGACAGTCTAATTCACCCCTCCACTTT. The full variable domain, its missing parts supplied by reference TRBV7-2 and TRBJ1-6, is GAGVSQSPSNKVTEKGKDVELRCDPISGHTALYWYRQSLGQGLEFLIYFQGNSAPDKSGLPSDRFSAERTGGSVSTLTIQRTQQEDSAVYLCASSLQRQSNSPLHFGNGTRLTVT.